This entry lists 12 T cell receptor beta chains sequenced from one sample in a study of graft-versus-host responses after intestinal transplantation. No cognate antigen is known for these TCRs. Produced via immunoSEQ multiplex PCR; TCRdb's table is partial and in-frame only. The sample contains 80,000 to 90,000 clones, around nine tenths of which appear only once. This specimen was unstimulated CD4+ T cells sorted from spleen or lymph node cells, taken before intestinal transplant. Source of these receptors: a human donor who received an intestinal transplant.

Comments on this clone: An end of the junction differs from the germline gene, which may be a read error. The V and J genes are TRBV4-1 and TRBJ1-5; perhaps TRBD1 as D (5 bases). The CDR3 covers 15 residues. Germline V lookup: CDR1 MGHRA, CDR2 YSYEKL. In DNA, the CDR3 is TGTGCCAGCAGCCTAAGGGGCCAGGGCAATCAGCCCCAGCATTTT. It translates to CASSLRGQGNQPQHF.

The gene calls are TRBV5-1 and TRBJ1-3, with 7 bases fitting TRBD1. This CDR3 contains 16 residues. The germline CDR1 and CDR2 sequences are SGHRS and YFSETQ. V lost 4 bases and J lost 0; bases outside the gene matches: 7. The CDR3 spells CASSVGDSYSGNTIYF. CDR3 bases: TGCGCCAGCAGCGTGGGGGACAGTTACTCTGGAAACACCATATATTTT.

This clone occurred once. The chain employs TRBV27 and TRBJ1-5, with 9 positions matching TRBD1. The CDR3 runs 16 residues. Germline CDR1 and CDR2: MNHEY and SMNVEV (reference sequence). Unmatched junction bases numbered 6, after V lost 6 bases and J lost 0 bases. The chain's CDR3 is CASRRQGGNSNQPQHF. The CDR3 DNA is TGTGCCAGCAGGAGACAGGGGGGTAATAGCAATCAGCCCCAGCATTTT.

This clone came up once. The CDR3: CASKTYNEQFF. The CDR3 DNA follows: TGTGCCAGCAAGACATACAATGAGCAGTTCTTC. This chain connects TRBV25-1 to TRBJ2-1, with D hard to call. CDR1 and CDR2 from the germline V gene are MGHDK and SYGVNS. V lost 7 bases to trimming and J lost 4 bases, with 5 bases between them. The CDR3 is made up of 11 amino acids.

The chain has TRBV29-1 and TRBJ2-3; D is unresolved. This CDR3 comprises 14 residues. The germline gives CDR1 SQVTM, CDR2 ANQGSEA. V shed 5 bases and J shed 1 base, with 13 bases lying between them. In DNA form, the CDR3 reads TGCAGCGTTAGTGTGGGGTGGGGCACAGATACGCAGTATTTT. This sequence encodes CSVSVGWGTDTQYF.

The chain combines TRBV6-6 with TRBJ2-7; possibly TRBD1 or TRBD2 for D (5 bases each). The CDR3 has 11 residues. V was shortened by 8 bases and J by 4 bases, with 9 bases between the two germline ends. Germline V CDR1 and CDR2: MNHNY, SVGAGI (reference sequence). This CDR3 reads CASLWGYEQYF. The CDR3 DNA is TGTGCCAGCCTGTGGGGGTACGAGCAGTACTTC.

The J gene is TRBJ1-1, the V gene TRBV19; the D is unclear. V lost 8 bases and J lost 0, with 16 bases in between. Per the germline V gene, CDR1 is LNHDA and CDR2 is SQIVND (reference sequence). CDR3 length equals 15 residues. The CDR3 bases are TGTGCCAGTGCCCGGGGAGGGCGGGTGAACACTGAAGCTTTCTTT. Translated: CASARGGRVNTEAFF.

The chain links TRBV18 to TRBJ1-5; 11 bases are shared with TRBD1. Trimming removed 5 bases from V and 7 bases from J; junction bases left unmatched: 10. Germline CDR1 is KGHSH and CDR2 is LQKENI. This CDR3 contains 16 residues. CDR3 sequence reads: CASSSGQGASSQPQHF. Written as DNA, the CDR3 is TGTGCCAGCTCATCCGGACAGGGGGCCTCCAGCCAGCCCCAGCATTTT.

The J gene is TRBJ2-3, the V gene TRBV4-1; 10 bases match TRBD2. Trimming at V came to 1 base and at J to 0 bases, leaving 13 bases not matched to a gene. This CDR3 has 20 residues. CDR1 and CDR2 from the germline V gene are MGHRA and YSYEKL. The CDR3 DNA reads as TGCGCCAGCAGCCAAGGGCTGGGAATAGCGGGGGGCCCTAGCACAGATACGCAGTATTTT. This gives the protein CASSQGLGIAGGPSTDTQYF.

This sequence joins TRBV10-3 and TRBJ1-2; D ambiguous. This CDR3 is built from 12 residues. Per the germline V gene, CDR1 is ENHRY and CDR2 is SYGVKD. Trimming cost V 11 bases and J 2 bases, with 12 bases left between them. CDR3: CARAASNYGYTF. CDR3 coding DNA: TGTGCCCGGGCAGCCTCGAACTATGGCTACACCTTC.

This sequence joins TRBV7-8 and TRBJ1-2, with no clear D. Between the trimmed V and J ends, which lost 5 bases and 0 bases, there was a span of 7 bases. Germline values: CDR1 SGHVS, CDR2 FQNEAQ. This CDR3 is built from 13 residues. The CDR3 sequence is CASSLMSNYGYTF. CDR3 bases: TGTGCCAGCAGCCTCATGTCTAACTATGGCTACACCTTC.

The sample holds a few counts of this clone. The chain links TRBV27 to TRBJ2-2; 9 nucleotides align to TRBD1. CDR1 MNHEY and CDR2 SMNVEV come from the germline V gene (reference sequence). The CDR3 covers 17 residues. J lost 1 base, V lost 3 bases, and 6 bases had no gene match. CDR3 coding DNA: TGTGCCAGCAGTTTTAGGCCGGACAGGGGGAACACCGGGGAGCTGTTTTTT. This translates into CASSFRPDRGNTGELFF.